The following is a T cell receptor (beta chain) sequence with its context. There are 17 residues in the CDR3. Germline CDR1 MGHRA, CDR2 YSYEKL. V lost 4 bases and J lost 6; bases outside the gene matches: 12. Template for every sorted-subset replicate PCR totaled around 210 ng DNA, roughly 30,000 T cell genomes. Libraries were prepared by immunoSEQ multiplex PCR; TCRdb keeps only in-frame clonotypes and omits some of them. The repertoire includes around 700,000 clones, roughly 70% of them detected once, and around 1.6% sits in the top ten. This sample stems from a study of shared clonotypes between healthy human individuals. The overall study: The study used three CD4 naive, three CD4 memory, two CD8 naive and one CD8 memory plate per donor.

Negatively enriched CD4+ T cells were divided by CD45RA into naive and memory. The clonotype was recovered from a woman aged 30 to 39 in good health. The specimen sequenced was memory CD4+ T cells sorted from blood. Subset described: CD45RA-negative fraction. This sequence joins TRBV4-1 and TRBJ2-1; 10 bases line up with TRBD2. The DNA for the CDR3 is TGCGCCAGCAGCCGGGGCCCTACTAGCGGGATAGGCAATGAGCAGTTCTTC. Translating gives CASSRGPTSGIGNEQFF.